The T cell receptor (beta chain) described here comes from a study of blood T cell repertoires in COVID-19. At the level of the study: Acute and convalescent COVID-19 specimens originated in the United States, Italy and Spain. Sample material is recorded as cDNA or gDNA derived from T cells, B-cell-depleted T cells, or PBMCs.

As handled by the study authors: For nucleated cells, counts were estimated from reference gene primer amplification. The protocol was immunoSEQ multiplex PCR, while the TCRdb copy is restricted to in-frame clones and leaves out a portion. V, J and clone size derive from that table, while D and trimming were established from the DNA sequence. The table lists 45,000 to 70,000 clones, 80% to 90% of them singletons. Germline V gene sequence: CDR1 SEHNR, CDR2 FQNEAQ (reference sequence). Trimming at V came to 4 bases and at J to 5 bases, leaving 7 bases not matched to a gene. This CDR3 has 14 amino acids.

Input material: peripheral blood. The V gene is TRBV7-9, the J gene TRBJ2-5; the match to TRBD1 covers 7 bases. The clonotype was recovered from a woman of 80 years or more with acute or convalescent COVID-19. This CDR3 is CASSSHRDSETQYF. The CDR3 nucleotides read TGTGCCAGCAGCTCGCACCGGGACAGCGAGACCCAGTACTTC.